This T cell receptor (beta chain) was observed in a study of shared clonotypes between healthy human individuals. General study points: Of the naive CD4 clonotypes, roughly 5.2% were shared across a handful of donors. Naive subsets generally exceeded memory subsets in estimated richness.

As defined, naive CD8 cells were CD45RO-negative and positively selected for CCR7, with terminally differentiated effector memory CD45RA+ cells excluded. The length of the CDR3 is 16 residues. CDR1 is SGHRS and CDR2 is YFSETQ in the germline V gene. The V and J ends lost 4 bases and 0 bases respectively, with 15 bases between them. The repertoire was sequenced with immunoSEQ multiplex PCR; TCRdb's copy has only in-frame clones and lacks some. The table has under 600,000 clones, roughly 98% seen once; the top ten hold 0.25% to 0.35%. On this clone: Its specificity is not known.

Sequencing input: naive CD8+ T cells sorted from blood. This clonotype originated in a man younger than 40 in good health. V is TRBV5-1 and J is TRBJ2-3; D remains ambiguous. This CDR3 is CASSPHPTSSTDTQYF. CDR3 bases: TGCGCCAGCAGCCCGCACCCTACCTCAAGCACAGATACGCAGTATTTT.